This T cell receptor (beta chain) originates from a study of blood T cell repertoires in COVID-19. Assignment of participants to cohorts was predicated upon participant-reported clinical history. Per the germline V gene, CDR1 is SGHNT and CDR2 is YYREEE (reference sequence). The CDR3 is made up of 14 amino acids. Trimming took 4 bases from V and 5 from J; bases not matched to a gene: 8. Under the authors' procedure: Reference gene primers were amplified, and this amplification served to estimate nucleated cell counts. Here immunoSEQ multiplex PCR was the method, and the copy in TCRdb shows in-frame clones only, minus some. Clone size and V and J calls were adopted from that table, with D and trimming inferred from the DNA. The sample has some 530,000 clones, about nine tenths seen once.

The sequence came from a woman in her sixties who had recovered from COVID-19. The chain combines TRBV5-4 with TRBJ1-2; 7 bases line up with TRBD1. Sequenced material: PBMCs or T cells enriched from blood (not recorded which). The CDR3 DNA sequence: TGTGCCAGCAGCAGGGGGCAGGAAGAATATGGCTACACCTTC. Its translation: CASSRGQEEYGYTF.